This T cell receptor (beta chain) was identified in a study of metastatic and nonmetastatic thyroid tumors. About the study: Across peripheral blood and tumor or nodule tissue samples taken from malignant and benign thyroid patients, the repertoires were compared with one another.

MiXCR reprocessed the PCR reads for TCRdb. Of just under 20,000 clones in the sample, 37% were seen once. Losses at the gene ends were 5 bases for V and 8 bases for J; bases not matched to a gene: 14. The CDR3 length is 15 residues. The germline CDR1 and CDR2 sequences are SGHTA and FQGNSA. Thyroid surgery was performed in patients who had received no treatment beforehand. The chain employs TRBV7-2 and TRBJ1-2, with 7 bases matching TRBD1. The sequencing sample was made of tumor tissue. This clonotype originated in a female donor with papillary thyroid cancer or a benign thyroid nodule (not recorded which). Some clones in this sample may be carry-over from other donors' samples. The CDR3 DNA is TGTGCCAGCAGCCCATGGGACAGCGGGGGGCTCGGCTACACCTTC. This codes for CASSPWDSGGLGYTF.